The 29 T cell receptor beta chains reported below all come from one sample, sequenced in a study of response to subunit inactivated influenza vaccine. A single record per CDR3 protein comes from TCRdb applying MiXCR to the RT-PCR reads. The sample yields around 790,000 distinct CDR3 sequences, around 20% seen once. The input for sequencing was PBMCs from blood, taken around 5 days after vaccination. These receptors were collected from a man between 45 and 60 years old who received an inactivated influenza vaccine.

This clonotype was observed a few times. This chain links TRBV20-1 with TRBJ2-7, with a weak D call TRBD2 (6 bases). V was pared by 3 bases and J by 0 bases, with 9 bases between. The CDR3 is 13 amino acids. The germline CDR1 and CDR2 sequences are DFQATT and SNEGSKA (reference sequence). The CDR3 spells CSARAGNSYEQYF. The DNA for the CDR3 is TGCAGTGCTAGGGCGGGGAACTCCTACGAGCAGTACTTC.

The chain links TRBV7-8 to TRBJ2-2; D not certain. Looked up from germline, CDR1 is SGHVS and CDR2 is FQNEAQ. Trimming shortened V by 5 bases and J by 4 bases, and 8 bases separated the two germline ends. The CDR3 is 13 residues long. CDR3 DNA sequence: TGTGCCAGCAGCGGAGTTAGCACCGGGGAGCTGTTTTTT. Amino acids: CASSGVSTGELFF.

The rearrangement uses TRBV12-3 or TRBV12-4 and TRBJ2-1; the D is unclear. CDR3 length: 14 residues. V dropped 3 bases and J dropped 5 bases, with 11 bases sitting between them. The CDR3 reads CASSFGVVDNEQFF. The CDR3 DNA reads as TGTGCCAGCAGTTTTGGGGTCGTAGACAATGAGCAGTTCTTC.

This clonotype was detected only a few times. The V gene is TRBV4-2, the J gene TRBJ2-2, with a possible D match to TRBD1 (5 bases). There are 17 residues in the CDR3. V was trimmed by 3 bases and J by 2 bases, leaving 16 bases between them. Germline V lookup: CDR1 LGHNA, CDR2 YNFKEQ. In DNA form, the CDR3 reads TGTGCCAGCAGCCAGTGGCTAGAGACAGCAAACACCGGGGAGCTGTTTTTT. Translated, it gives CASSQWLETANTGELFF.

In its sample, this clonotype was seen many times. The V and J genes are TRBV5-1 and TRBJ1-2; D remains ambiguous. Trimming took off 4 bases at V and 1 base at J, with 14 bases between the two ends. The germline V gene encodes CDR1 SGHRS and CDR2 YFSETQ. This CDR3 has 15 amino acids. CDR3: CASSTSPTVNYGYTF. The CDR3 coding sequence is TGCGCCAGCAGCACCAGTCCGACGGTTAACTATGGCTACACCTTC.

This chain connects TRBV4-2 to TRBJ2-7; 7 bases fit TRBD2. CDR1 and CDR2 from the germline V gene are LGHNA and YNFKEQ. Trimming took 1 base from V and 1 from J; bases not matched to a gene: 16. The CDR3 totals 19 residues. CDR3 coding DNA: TGTGCCAGCAGCCAAGGATTCGCGGGAGCGCACCCCCTTTCCTACGAGCAGTACTTC. It codes for CASSQGFAGAHPLSYEQYF.

This clonotype was detected a few times. The chain uses TRBV10-3 and TRBJ1-6; tentatively, D is TRBD1 (5 bases). The CDR3 runs 16 residues. Trimming cost V 3 bases and J 5 bases, with 14 bases left between them. Per the germline V gene, CDR1 is ENHRY and CDR2 is SYGVKD. CDR3 sequence reads: CAISELSTADNSPLHF. DNA for the CDR3: TGTGCCATCAGTGAACTGTCGACAGCCGATAATTCACCCCTCCACTTT.

This clonotype was detected a few times. This chain connects TRBV7-9 to TRBJ1-4, with TRBD1 matching 8 bases. J lost 8 bases, V lost 7 bases, and 6 bases had no gene match. The CDR3 runs 13 residues. The germline V gene encodes CDR1 SEHNR and CDR2 FQNEAQ (reference sequence). CDR3 sequence (DNA): TGTGCCAGCAACCAGGGGGCTGGAGAAAAACTGTTTTTT. Protein sequence: CASNQGAGEKLFF.

This clonotype was observed a handful of times. The gene calls are TRBV7-9 and TRBJ2-7, with D unresolved. V was shortened by 3 bases and J by 5 bases, with 11 bases between the two germline ends. The CDR3 extends over 13 amino acids. Germline V gene lookup returns CDR1 SEHNR and CDR2 FQNEAQ (reference sequence). CDR3 DNA: TGTGCCAGCAGCTTTGGTAAGACGGACGAGCAGTACTTC. Protein sequence: CASSFGKTDEQYF.

The rearrangement links TRBV10-3 to TRBJ2-1, with D perhaps TRBD1 (5 bases). The CDR3 runs to 12 residues. Germline loops: CDR1 ENHRY, CDR2 SYGVKD. Trimming stripped 2 bases from V and 9 bases from J, with 8 bases between. The CDR3 nucleotides are TGTGCCATCAGTGAGCCGACAGTTGAGCAGTTCTTC. Protein product: CAISEPTVEQFF.

CDR3 sequence reads: CASSEIGGLQSPLHF. The DNA of the CDR3 is TGTGCCAGCAGTGAGATAGGGGGCCTCCAGTCACCCCTCCACTTT. The rearrangement joins TRBV2 to TRBJ1-6, with 7 bases matching TRBD1. CDR1 SNHLY and CDR2 FYNNEI come from the germline V gene. J was trimmed by 10 bases and V by 3 bases; bases with no gene match: 9. The CDR3 totals 15 residues.

This clonotype was seen more than once but under ten times. The CDR3 coding sequence is TGCGCCAGCAGCCAACGCGGGGGCCTAAACACCGGGGAGCTGTTTTTT. This translates into CASSQRGGLNTGELFF. This chain uses TRBV4-3 with TRBJ2-2; possible D gene TRBD2, 7 bases. Trimming left V 2 bases short and J 2 bases short, with 12 bases between. The CDR3 has 16 amino acids. Germline V gives CDR1 LGHNA, CDR2 YSLEER.

This chain's CDR3 is CASSLAGWNRETQYF. Written as DNA, the CDR3 is TGTGCCAGCAGCTTAGCGGGGTGGAATCGGGAGACCCAGTACTTC. This sequence joins TRBV7-2 and TRBJ2-5; D is undetermined. In germline, CDR1 is SGHTA, CDR2 FQGNSA. The V end lost 0 bases, the J end lost 5 bases, and 13 bases lay between the germline ends. The CDR3 is made up of 15 amino acids.

The chain is built from TRBV20-1 and TRBJ2-5; 8 nucleotides match TRBD2. The CDR3 runs to 13 residues. Germline CDR1 reads DFQATT; CDR2 reads SNEGSKA (reference sequence). The J segment lost 4 bases and the V segment lost 3 bases, leaving 4 bases of the junction unmatched. CDR3 region: CSASVGGAETQYF. The DNA of the CDR3 is TGCAGTGCTAGCGTCGGGGGGGCAGAGACCCAGTACTTC.

The table lists this clonotype with many counts. The chain combines TRBV4-2 with TRBJ2-5; 9 nucleotides align to TRBD2. Unmatched junction bases numbered 5, after V lost 4 bases and J lost 5 bases. Looked up from germline, CDR1 is LGHNA and CDR2 is YNFKEQ. CDR3 length: 14 amino acids. The CDR3 DNA sequence: TGTGCCAGCAGCCCATTAGCGGGAGTGGAGACCCAGTACTTC. This translates into CASSPLAGVETQYF.

This chain joins TRBV11-2 and TRBJ1-2; unclear D gene. CDR1 and CDR2 from the germline V gene are SGHAT and FQNNGV. CDR3 size: 16 residues. Trimming left V 1 base short and J 3 bases short, with 15 bases between. CDR3 amino acids: CASSLAKLAGYYGYTF. For the CDR3, the DNA is TGTGCCAGCAGCTTAGCAAAGCTGGCGGGGTACTATGGCTACACCTTC.

The chain joins TRBV7-2 to TRBJ1-2; D is uncertain. The germline V and J ends were trimmed by 5 bases and 2 bases, with 18 bases remaining between them. Germline lookup yields CDR1 SGHTA and CDR2 FQGNSA. The CDR3 totals 16 residues. The CDR3 is CASSLELGSVNYGYTF. The CDR3 nucleotides read TGTGCCAGCAGCCTTGAGTTGGGTTCGGTCAACTATGGCTACACCTTC.

V and J are TRBV28 and TRBJ2-5; either TRBD1 or TRBD2 may fit D (7 bases each). CDR3 size: 15 residues. Germline V gene lookup returns CDR1 MDHEN and CDR2 SYDVKM. V was pared by 2 bases and J by 5 bases, with 15 bases between. The CDR3 loop reads CASSLQTGRGETQYF. The CDR3 DNA reads as TGTGCCAGCAGTTTACAGACAGGGAGGGGGGAGACCCAGTACTTC.

The V call is TRBV6-1, the J call TRBJ2-1; 13 bases align to TRBD2. CDR1 and CDR2 (germline): MNHNS, SASEGT. J was trimmed by 9 bases and V by 8 bases; bases with no gene match: 7. The CDR3 length is 14 residues. The CDR3: CASPSGTSGIEQFF. CDR3 bases: TGTGCCAGCCCCTCCGGGACTAGCGGGATTGAGCAGTTCTTC.

This clonotype turned up a few times. The DNA for the CDR3 is TGCAGTGCTAGAGACCTACAGGGGGCTGGTGAAAAACTGTTTTTT. It encodes CSARDLQGAGEKLFF. The chain combines TRBV20-1 with TRBJ1-4, with TRBD1 identical over 9 bases. Germline trimming cut 0 bases from V and 7 bases from J; bases unmatched to any gene: 6. The CDR3 is 15 residues long. The germline V gene encodes CDR1 DFQATT and CDR2 SNEGSKA (reference sequence).

The chain carries TRBV7-2 and TRBJ2-2, with TRBD2 identical over 7 bases. Germline V gene data show CDR1 as SGHTA and CDR2 as FQGNSA. The CDR3 length is 15 residues. V trimming: 9 bases; J trimming: 3 bases; junction bases outside the gene matches: 10. In nucleotides, the CDR3 is TGTGCCAGTAAGGGGAGCGGGATTGACACCGGGGAGCTGTTTTTT. The encoded protein is CASKGSGIDTGELFF.

A few counts support this clonotype. The rearrangement joins TRBV28 to TRBJ1-2; 11 bases agree with TRBD1. Germline values: CDR1 MDHEN, CDR2 SYDVKM. The CDR3 sequence is 17 residues long. V was pared by 2 bases and J by 4 bases, with 9 bases of the junction left unmatched. The CDR3 nucleotides read TGTGCCAGCAGTTTAGGAGCGGGACAGGGGGTGAGCTATGGCTACACCTTC. Amino acids: CASSLGAGQGVSYGYTF.

The V and J genes are TRBV20-1 and TRBJ2-1; D perhaps matches TRBD2 (6 bases). Germline V gives CDR1 DFQATT, CDR2 SNEGSKA (reference sequence). Trimming cost V 6 bases and J 1 base, with 16 bases left between them. There are 15 residues in the CDR3. DNA of the CDR3: TGCAGTGCGAGGGTGGGGAGGTGGTCCTACAATGAGCAGTTCTTC. As protein: CSARVGRWSYNEQFF.

The rearrangement joins TRBV5-1 to TRBJ1-6; tentatively, D is TRBD1 (5 bases). The V and J ends lost 1 base and 7 bases respectively, with 9 bases between them. The V gene's germline CDR1 is SGHRS and CDR2 YFSETQ. The CDR3 covers 14 residues. The CDR3 DNA reads TGCGCCAGCAGCTTGTGGGGGGACAATTCACCCCTCCACTTT. Protein: CASSLWGDNSPLHF. The entire variable domain, with the rest obtained from reference TRBV5-1 and TRBJ1-6, is as follows: KAGVTQTPRYLIKTRGQQVTLSCSPISGHRSVSWYQQTPGQGLQFLFEYFSETQRNKGNFPGRFSGRQFSNSRSEMNVSTLELGDSALYLCASSLWGDNSPLHFGNGTRLTVT.

In this sample, this clonotype turned up a few times. The DNA for the CDR3 is TGTGCCAGCTCACCTAAGGCGGCAGCGGGGATAGAGACCCAGTACTTC. Translated: CASSPKAAAGIETQYF. The J gene is TRBJ2-5, the V gene TRBV18; 7 bases match TRBD2. Losses at the gene ends were 3 bases for V and 4 bases for J; bases not matched to a gene: 11. The CDR3 sequence is 16 residues long. Germline CDR1 is KGHSH and CDR2 is LQKENI.

The V gene is TRBV20-1, the J gene TRBJ2-1; the D call may be TRBD1 or TRBD2 (5 bases each). Germline assignment: CDR1 DFQATT and CDR2 SNEGSKA (reference sequence). CDR3 length: 14 amino acids. Trimming shortened V by 3 bases and J by 5 bases, and 14 bases separated the two germline ends. The CDR3 sequence: CSARSGPINNEQFF. In DNA form, the CDR3 reads TGCAGTGCTAGGTCGGGACCTATAAACAATGAGCAGTTCTTC.

This clonotype occurred a few times. The chain has TRBV11-1 and TRBJ2-3; TRBD1 matches 8 bases. Trimming at V came to 8 bases and at J to 2 bases, leaving 3 bases not matched to a gene. Germline CDR1 and CDR2: SGHAT and FQDESV (reference sequence). The CDR3 runs 13 residues. CDR3 DNA sequence: TGTGCCAGCGAGGGACAGGTCACAGATACGCAGTATTTT. It yields the protein CASEGQVTDTQYF.

Worth noting for this clonotype: This is likely a read error, given that the CDR3 carries no conserved phenylalanine or tryptophan at its end. The J gene is TRBJ1-2, the V gene TRBV11-2, with D perhaps TRBD1 (6 bases). V lost 6 bases and J lost 3, with 26 bases in between. The CDR3 consists of 18 residues. The V gene's germline CDR1 is SGHAT and CDR2 FQNNGV. The CDR3 loop reads CASSSLSLGGRRDYGYTL. CDR3 nucleotide sequence: TGTGCCAGCAGTTCCCTCTCTCTTGGGGGCAGGAGAGACTATGGCTACACCCTC.

The gene calls are TRBV19 and TRBJ2-3; 11 bases fit TRBD2. Trimming at V came to 1 base and at J to 5 bases, leaving 5 bases not matched to a gene. The CDR3 totals 16 residues. The germline CDR1 and CDR2 sequences are LNHDA and SQIVND (reference sequence). The CDR3 DNA is TGTGCCAGTAGTATAGGACTAGCGGGAAGGGGAGATACGCAGTATTTT. Translated: CASSIGLAGRGDTQYF.